This T cell receptor (beta chain) was obtained from a study of T cells in Graves' hyperthyroidism and ophthalmopathy. Uncontrolled infection, other autoimmune disease, pregnancy or lactation disqualified patients from enrolment. Each diagnosis was grounded in clinical symptoms, serum thyroxine and TRAb, thyroid ultrasound, and orbital computed tomography. Looked up from germline, CDR1 is SGHDT and CDR2 is YYEEEE. The CDR3 loop spans 14 amino acids. Study results and caveats: A model of 13 V-J features distinguished ophthalmopathy from stable hyperthyroidism.

As for this clonotype: Its antigen remains unidentified. One end of the junction is discordant with germline, which a read error may explain.

Using RNA transcripts as the source, TCR beta CDR3 regions were amplified. With the HTBI primer set, the TCR CDR3 went through a first round of RT-PCR. MiXCR, applied by TCRdb to the multiplex PCR reads, yields one record per CDR3 protein. This table holds a few hundred thousand distinct CDR3 sequences, roughly 25% found once. This rearrangement joins TRBV5-6 to TRBJ2-3; 8 bases match TRBD2. Sample: blood. The receptor was isolated from a man in his fifties or sixties with Graves' hyperthyroidism. DNA for the CDR3: TGTGCCGGCAGCTTGAGGAGCGGGGGTGATACGCAGTATTTT. Translating it yields CAGSLRSGGDTQYF.